This T cell receptor beta chain was sequenced during a study of blood T cell repertoires in COVID-19. The overall study: The samples span acute and convalescent COVID-19 from the United States, Italy and Spain. PBMCs, B-cell-depleted T cells, or T cells were the source of the cDNA or gDNA that made up the material.

Germline CDR1 is KGHDR and CDR2 is SFDVKD. This CDR3 is built from 12 residues. Trimming removed 1 base at V and 7 bases at J, with 7 bases between. As handled by the study authors: Using reference gene primer amplification, nucleated cell counts were estimated. Measured with immunoSEQ multiplex PCR; TCRdb has only the in-frame clones, and not every one. That table is the source of V, J and clone size, and D and trimming were worked out from the DNA. The data hold about 58,000 clones, with almost 90% observed a single time. Input material: peripheral blood. The rearrangement uses TRBV24-1 and TRBJ2-7, with a possible D match to TRBD2 (5 bases). The sequence was collected from a man in his sixties with active COVID-19. This CDR3 is CATSDFTGEQYF. CDR3 nucleotide sequence: TGTGCCACCAGTGATTTTACGGGGGAGCAGTACTTC.